Listed below are T cell receptor beta chains from one sample, sequenced in a study of cytomegalovirus exposure and HLA in healthy donors. Measured with immunoSEQ multiplex PCR; TCRdb has only the in-frame clones, and not every one. This table has more than 110,000 clones, 75% appearing once. Material for sequencing was PBMCs. The source is a man aged 25-45 years in good health and CMV-seronegative. Each CDR3 is given with its conserved first and last residue. Fields, in order: J gene, clone size, V gene, D gene, CDR3 DNA, CDR3 protein. A D gene is named only where the DNA matches it firmly. Clone size is stated in some rows and not others, as once, few, many or a class when expanded.

J gene: TRBJ2-3
clone size: few
V gene: TRBV7-2
D gene: TRBD2
CDR3 DNA: TGTGCCAGCAGCCCCACGGGCGGGGGAGGTTTAGCAGATACGCAGTATTTT
CDR3 protein: CASSPTGGGGLADTQYF

J gene: TRBJ2-7
clone size: NA
V gene: TRBV5-4
D gene: TRBD2
CDR3 DNA: TGTGCCAGCAGCTTGGCCGCGGGAGCTAGCGAGCAGTACTTC
CDR3 protein: CASSLAAGASEQYF

J gene: TRBJ2-7
clone size: NA
V gene: TRBV27
D gene: TRBD2
CDR3 DNA: TGTGCCAGCAGTTCCGGGACTAGCGGGGGGGTGTACGAGCAGTACTTC
CDR3 protein: CASSSGTSGGVYEQYF

J gene: TRBJ1-4
clone size: NA
V gene: TRBV5-1
D gene: TRBD1
CDR3 DNA: TGCGCCAGCAGCTGGGGGGACAGGGGACTCGAAGAAAAACTGTTTTTT
CDR3 protein: CASSWGDRGLEEKLFF

J gene: TRBJ2-5
clone size: NA
V gene: TRBV6-5
D gene: NA
CDR3 DNA: TGTGCCAGCAGTTCCCGGGGGGAGACCCAGTACTTC
CDR3 protein: CASSSRGETQYF

J gene: TRBJ2-2
clone size: few
V gene: TRBV5-1
D gene: TRBD2
CDR3 DNA: TGCGCCAGCAGCCCGGGGGGGCGGATGAACACCGGGGAGCTGTTTTTT
CDR3 protein: CASSPGGRMNTGELFF

J gene: TRBJ2-3
clone size: once
V gene: TRBV28
D gene: NA
CDR3 DNA: TGTGCCAGCCGGAACAGGGTTGATACGCAGTATTTT
CDR3 protein: CASRNRVDTQYF

J gene: TRBJ1-2
clone size: NA
V gene: TRBV21-1
D gene: NA
CDR3 DNA: TGTGCCAGCAGCAAAGGGGGGACAGGGGTTTATGGCTACACCTTC
CDR3 protein: CASSKGGTGVYGYTF

J gene: TRBJ2-7
clone size: few
V gene: TRBV7-2
D gene: NA
CDR3 DNA: TGTGCCAGCAGCTACTATGGCGAGCAGTACTTC
CDR3 protein: CASSYYGEQYF

J gene: TRBJ1-3
clone size: NA
V gene: TRBV7-8
D gene: NA
CDR3 DNA: TGTGCCAGCAGCCCCTCTAGGGGCTTCACTGGAAACACCATATATTTT
CDR3 protein: CASSPSRGFTGNTIYF

J gene: TRBJ2-3
clone size: NA
V gene: TRBV15
D gene: TRBD1
CDR3 DNA: TGTGCCACCAGCGACCGTCAGGGGGACACAGATACGCAGTATTTT
CDR3 protein: CATSDRQGDTDTQYF

J gene: TRBJ1-1
clone size: once
V gene: TRBV5-5
D gene: NA
CDR3 DNA: TGTGCCAGCAGCTCGCGGGACTCGAACACTGAAGCTTTCTTT
CDR3 protein: CASSSRDSNTEAFF

J gene: TRBJ2-4
clone size: NA
V gene: TRBV11-3
D gene: NA
CDR3 DNA: TGTGCCAGCAGCAATTCCCGCGCAAACATTCAGTACTTC
CDR3 protein: CASSNSRANIQYF

J gene: TRBJ2-2
clone size: once
V gene: TRBV19
D gene: TRBD1
CDR3 DNA: TGTGCCAGTAGTCGAGGGGGCAGGCAAGGGGAGCTGTTTTTT
CDR3 protein: CASSRGGRQGELFF

J gene: TRBJ2-7
clone size: NA
V gene: TRBV5-6
D gene: TRBD2
CDR3 DNA: TGTGCCAGCAGCTTGGGGGCTAGCGGGGCCTACGAGCAGTACTTC
CDR3 protein: CASSLGASGAYEQYF

J gene: TRBJ2-3
clone size: NA
V gene: TRBV7-6
D gene: NA
CDR3 DNA: TGTGCCAGCAGCTTAGTGGGGGGAGTCGCAGATACGCAGTATTTT
CDR3 protein: CASSLVGGVADTQYF

J gene: TRBJ1-3
clone size: NA
V gene: TRBV10-2
D gene: TRBD1
CDR3 DNA: TGCGCCAGCAGCAGAGGGGGCTTAAACTCTGGAAACACCATATATTTT
CDR3 protein: CASSRGGLNSGNTIYF

J gene: TRBJ2-7
clone size: NA
V gene: TRBV7-9
D gene: TRBD1
CDR3 DNA: TGTGCCAGCTCGGGGACAGTGGTTAGCGAGCAGTACTTC
CDR3 protein: CASSGTVVSEQYF

J gene: TRBJ2-3
clone size: once
V gene: TRBV7-8
D gene: TRBD2
CDR3 DNA: TGTGCCAGCAGCTCCCCAGCGGGAGGGCCGAGAGGTACGCAGTATTTT
CDR3 protein: CASSSPAGGPRGTQYF

J gene: TRBJ1-1
clone size: NA
V gene: TRBV28
D gene: NA
CDR3 DNA: TGTGCCAGCAGATTAGGACTAGCGAGAGGTGAAGCTTTCTTT
CDR3 protein: CASRLGLARGEAFF

J gene: TRBJ2-7
clone size: NA
V gene: TRBV30
D gene: TRBD1
CDR3 DNA: TGTGCCTGGAGCTTCGGGACAGGGCCCTCCTACGAGCAGTACTTC
CDR3 protein: CAWSFGTGPSYEQYF

J gene: TRBJ2-5
clone size: NA
V gene: TRBV2
D gene: TRBD2
CDR3 DNA: TGTGCCAGCCAAAGACTAGCGGGAGACAATTATGAGACCCAGTACTTC
CDR3 protein: CASQRLAGDNYETQYF